This is a list of T cell receptor beta chains from one sample in a study of blood T cell repertoires in COVID-19. Repertoires were generated with immunoSEQ multiplex PCR, while TCRdb's copy carries only in-frame clones and drops some. The sample lists 210,000 or so clones, over 80% seen once, with approximately 5.4% in the top ten. The source material was peripheral blood. All receptors come from a human donor in a cohort sampled during active COVID-19. CDR3s include the opening cysteine and the closing phenylalanine or tryptophan. A D gene is named only where the DNA matches it firmly. Clone sizes are given selectively: once, few, many, or a class where the clone is expanded.

len	d_gene	j_gene	abundance	v_gene	CDR3nt	CDR3aa
16	TRBD2	TRBJ2-1	-	TRBV9	TGTGCCAGCAGCGTAGATAGCGGGAGGGCCGGGGATGAGCAGTTCTTC	CASSVDSGRAGDEQFF
15	-	TRBJ2-7	-	TRBV28	TGTGCCAGCACCCCAGGGGTTACCACCTCCTACGAGCAGTACTTC	CASTPGVTTSYEQYF
14	TRBD1	TRBJ2-7	-	TRBV19	TGTGCCAGTAGGCCCCGGGACAGATCCTACGAGCAGTACTTC	CASRPRDRSYEQYF
12	-	TRBJ1-2	-	TRBV5-6	TGTGCCAGCAGCTTCGCAGACTATGGCTACACCTTC	CASSFADYGYTF
15	TRBD1	TRBJ1-5	-	TRBV6-5	TGTGCCAGCAGTCCGTGGACAGGGGGCGTACAGCCCCAGCATTTT	CASSPWTGGVQPQHF
18	TRBD2	TRBJ2-3	-	TRBV19	TGTGCCAGTAGTATAGAGTTCGAGGCTAGCGGGACGGGCCGTACGCAGTATTTT	CASSIEFEASGTGRTQYF
14	-	TRBJ2-7	-	TRBV14	TGTGCCAGCAGCCAAGGGAGTCGATCCGGGGAGCAGTACTTC	CASSQGSRSGEQYF
14	TRBD2	TRBJ2-2	-	TRBV27	TGTGCCAGCAGTTTAGAGCGGGAGACCGGGGAGCTGTTTTTT	CASSLERETGELFF
17	TRBD1	TRBJ1-5	-	TRBV6-2/TRBV6-3	TGTGCCAGCAGTTACCCACGGACAGGGGGTAGCAATCAGCCCCAGCATTTT	CASSYPRTGGSNQPQHF
14	-	TRBJ2-7	-	TRBV2	TGTGCCAGCAGTGAAGCCAGGGGTATCAGCGAGCAGTACTTC	CASSEARGISEQYF
15	TRBD2	TRBJ2-7	-	TRBV5-1	TGCGCCAGCAGCTCGGACCCTAGCGGGAGATACGAGCAGTACTTC	CASSSDPSGRYEQYF
14	-	TRBJ2-7	-	TRBV6-2/TRBV6-3	TGTGCCAGCAGCGACGGAGGGGCGCCCTACGAGCAGTACTTC	CASSDGGAPYEQYF
15	-	TRBJ1-5	few	TRBV7-9	TGTGCCAGCAGCTTAGCGAGCGGGGCGGGACAGCCCCAGCATTTT	CASSLASGAGQPQHF
14	-	TRBJ1-1	-	TRBV7-9	TGTGCCAGCAGCCGCATGACGGGGAACACTGAAGCTTTCTTT	CASSRMTGNTEAFF
15	-	TRBJ1-1	-	TRBV7-2	TGTGCCAGCAGCTCACGGGTAACTGGGAACACTGAAGCTTTCTTT	CASSSRVTGNTEAFF
13	TRBD1	TRBJ1-5	-	TRBV30	TGTGCCTGGAGTGGACAGGGCTATCAGCCCCAGCATTTT	CAWSGQGYQPQHF
14	-	TRBJ1-5	-	TRBV5-1	TGCGCCAGCAGCTTGAGGGCAGGGGACCAGCCCCAGCATTTT	CASSLRAGDQPQHF
16	TRBD1	TRBJ1-4	-	TRBV18	TGTGCCAGCTCATCACGACAGGGCGGATACAATGAAAAACTGTTTTTT	CASSSRQGGYNEKLFF
14	TRBD1	TRBJ2-7	-	TRBV5-1	TGCGCCAGCAGCCCCCCGGGACAGGGCGCCGAGCAGTACTTC	CASSPPGQGAEQYF
14	TRBD2	TRBJ2-1	few	TRBV27	TGTGCCAGCAGTTTACGGGGGACTAGTGACGAGCAGTTCTTC	CASSLRGTSDEQFF
15	TRBD2	TRBJ2-1	-	TRBV3-1/TRBV3-2	TGTGCCAGCAGCTTAGGACTAGCGGGAGTCAATGAGCAGTTCTTC	CASSLGLAGVNEQFF
15	TRBD2	TRBJ2-1	-	TRBV6-5	TGTGCCAGCAGTAGGAGCGGGGTAAGCTACAATGAGCAGTTCTTC	CASSRSGVSYNEQFF
14	-	TRBJ2-6	-	TRBV19	TGTGCCAGTAAAAGTGAGGCTGGGGCCAACGTCCTGACTTTC	CASKSEAGANVLTF
14	TRBD1	TRBJ1-2	-	TRBV27	TGTGCCAGCAGTTCCCGGGACAGGGCGGGCGGCTACACCTTC	CASSSRDRAGGYTF
14	TRBD1	TRBJ1-2	many	TRBV6-5	TGTGCCAGCAGTTACGATCAGGGGGCATATGGCTACACCTTC	CASSYDQGAYGYTF
12	-	TRBJ1-1	-	TRBV10-3	TGTGCCATCAGAGAGTCCGACACTGAAGCTTTCTTT	CAIRESDTEAFF
14	-	TRBJ2-2	-	TRBV6-6	TGTGCCAGCAGTTATTATCAGGGGACCGGGGAGCTGTTTTTT	CASSYYQGTGELFF
18	TRBD2	TRBJ2-1	-	TRBV27	TGTGCCAGCAGTGATTTGGGACTAGCGGGAGCTATGTACAATGAGCAGTTCTTC	CASSDLGLAGAMYNEQFF
15	TRBD1	TRBJ2-7	-	TRBV28	TGTGCCAGCAGTCTATACCGGGACAGGGCCTACGAGCAGTACTTC	CASSLYRDRAYEQYF
15	TRBD2	TRBJ2-7	many	TRBV4-2	TGTGCCAGCAGCCAAGATTGGGAGGGCAGCTACGAGCAGTACTTC	CASSQDWEGSYEQYF
12	-	TRBJ2-7	-	TRBV28	TGTGCCAGCAGGGAGGTTTCGCACGAGCAGTACTTC	CASREVSHEQYF